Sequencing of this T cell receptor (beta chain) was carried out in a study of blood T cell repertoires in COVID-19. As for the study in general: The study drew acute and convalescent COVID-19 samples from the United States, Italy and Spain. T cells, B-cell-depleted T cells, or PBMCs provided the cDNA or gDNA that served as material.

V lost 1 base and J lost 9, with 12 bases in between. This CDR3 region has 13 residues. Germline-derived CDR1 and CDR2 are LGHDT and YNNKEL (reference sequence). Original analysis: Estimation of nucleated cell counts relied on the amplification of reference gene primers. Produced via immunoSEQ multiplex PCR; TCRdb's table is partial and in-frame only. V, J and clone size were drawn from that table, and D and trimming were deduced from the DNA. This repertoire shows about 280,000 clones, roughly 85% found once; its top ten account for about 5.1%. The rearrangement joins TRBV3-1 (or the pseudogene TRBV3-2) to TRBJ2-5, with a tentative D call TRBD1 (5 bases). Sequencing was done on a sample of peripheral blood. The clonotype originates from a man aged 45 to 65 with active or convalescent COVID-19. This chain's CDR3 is CASSQGGPAAQYF. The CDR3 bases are TGTGCCAGCAGCCAAGGGGGCCCCGCGGCCCAGTACTTC.